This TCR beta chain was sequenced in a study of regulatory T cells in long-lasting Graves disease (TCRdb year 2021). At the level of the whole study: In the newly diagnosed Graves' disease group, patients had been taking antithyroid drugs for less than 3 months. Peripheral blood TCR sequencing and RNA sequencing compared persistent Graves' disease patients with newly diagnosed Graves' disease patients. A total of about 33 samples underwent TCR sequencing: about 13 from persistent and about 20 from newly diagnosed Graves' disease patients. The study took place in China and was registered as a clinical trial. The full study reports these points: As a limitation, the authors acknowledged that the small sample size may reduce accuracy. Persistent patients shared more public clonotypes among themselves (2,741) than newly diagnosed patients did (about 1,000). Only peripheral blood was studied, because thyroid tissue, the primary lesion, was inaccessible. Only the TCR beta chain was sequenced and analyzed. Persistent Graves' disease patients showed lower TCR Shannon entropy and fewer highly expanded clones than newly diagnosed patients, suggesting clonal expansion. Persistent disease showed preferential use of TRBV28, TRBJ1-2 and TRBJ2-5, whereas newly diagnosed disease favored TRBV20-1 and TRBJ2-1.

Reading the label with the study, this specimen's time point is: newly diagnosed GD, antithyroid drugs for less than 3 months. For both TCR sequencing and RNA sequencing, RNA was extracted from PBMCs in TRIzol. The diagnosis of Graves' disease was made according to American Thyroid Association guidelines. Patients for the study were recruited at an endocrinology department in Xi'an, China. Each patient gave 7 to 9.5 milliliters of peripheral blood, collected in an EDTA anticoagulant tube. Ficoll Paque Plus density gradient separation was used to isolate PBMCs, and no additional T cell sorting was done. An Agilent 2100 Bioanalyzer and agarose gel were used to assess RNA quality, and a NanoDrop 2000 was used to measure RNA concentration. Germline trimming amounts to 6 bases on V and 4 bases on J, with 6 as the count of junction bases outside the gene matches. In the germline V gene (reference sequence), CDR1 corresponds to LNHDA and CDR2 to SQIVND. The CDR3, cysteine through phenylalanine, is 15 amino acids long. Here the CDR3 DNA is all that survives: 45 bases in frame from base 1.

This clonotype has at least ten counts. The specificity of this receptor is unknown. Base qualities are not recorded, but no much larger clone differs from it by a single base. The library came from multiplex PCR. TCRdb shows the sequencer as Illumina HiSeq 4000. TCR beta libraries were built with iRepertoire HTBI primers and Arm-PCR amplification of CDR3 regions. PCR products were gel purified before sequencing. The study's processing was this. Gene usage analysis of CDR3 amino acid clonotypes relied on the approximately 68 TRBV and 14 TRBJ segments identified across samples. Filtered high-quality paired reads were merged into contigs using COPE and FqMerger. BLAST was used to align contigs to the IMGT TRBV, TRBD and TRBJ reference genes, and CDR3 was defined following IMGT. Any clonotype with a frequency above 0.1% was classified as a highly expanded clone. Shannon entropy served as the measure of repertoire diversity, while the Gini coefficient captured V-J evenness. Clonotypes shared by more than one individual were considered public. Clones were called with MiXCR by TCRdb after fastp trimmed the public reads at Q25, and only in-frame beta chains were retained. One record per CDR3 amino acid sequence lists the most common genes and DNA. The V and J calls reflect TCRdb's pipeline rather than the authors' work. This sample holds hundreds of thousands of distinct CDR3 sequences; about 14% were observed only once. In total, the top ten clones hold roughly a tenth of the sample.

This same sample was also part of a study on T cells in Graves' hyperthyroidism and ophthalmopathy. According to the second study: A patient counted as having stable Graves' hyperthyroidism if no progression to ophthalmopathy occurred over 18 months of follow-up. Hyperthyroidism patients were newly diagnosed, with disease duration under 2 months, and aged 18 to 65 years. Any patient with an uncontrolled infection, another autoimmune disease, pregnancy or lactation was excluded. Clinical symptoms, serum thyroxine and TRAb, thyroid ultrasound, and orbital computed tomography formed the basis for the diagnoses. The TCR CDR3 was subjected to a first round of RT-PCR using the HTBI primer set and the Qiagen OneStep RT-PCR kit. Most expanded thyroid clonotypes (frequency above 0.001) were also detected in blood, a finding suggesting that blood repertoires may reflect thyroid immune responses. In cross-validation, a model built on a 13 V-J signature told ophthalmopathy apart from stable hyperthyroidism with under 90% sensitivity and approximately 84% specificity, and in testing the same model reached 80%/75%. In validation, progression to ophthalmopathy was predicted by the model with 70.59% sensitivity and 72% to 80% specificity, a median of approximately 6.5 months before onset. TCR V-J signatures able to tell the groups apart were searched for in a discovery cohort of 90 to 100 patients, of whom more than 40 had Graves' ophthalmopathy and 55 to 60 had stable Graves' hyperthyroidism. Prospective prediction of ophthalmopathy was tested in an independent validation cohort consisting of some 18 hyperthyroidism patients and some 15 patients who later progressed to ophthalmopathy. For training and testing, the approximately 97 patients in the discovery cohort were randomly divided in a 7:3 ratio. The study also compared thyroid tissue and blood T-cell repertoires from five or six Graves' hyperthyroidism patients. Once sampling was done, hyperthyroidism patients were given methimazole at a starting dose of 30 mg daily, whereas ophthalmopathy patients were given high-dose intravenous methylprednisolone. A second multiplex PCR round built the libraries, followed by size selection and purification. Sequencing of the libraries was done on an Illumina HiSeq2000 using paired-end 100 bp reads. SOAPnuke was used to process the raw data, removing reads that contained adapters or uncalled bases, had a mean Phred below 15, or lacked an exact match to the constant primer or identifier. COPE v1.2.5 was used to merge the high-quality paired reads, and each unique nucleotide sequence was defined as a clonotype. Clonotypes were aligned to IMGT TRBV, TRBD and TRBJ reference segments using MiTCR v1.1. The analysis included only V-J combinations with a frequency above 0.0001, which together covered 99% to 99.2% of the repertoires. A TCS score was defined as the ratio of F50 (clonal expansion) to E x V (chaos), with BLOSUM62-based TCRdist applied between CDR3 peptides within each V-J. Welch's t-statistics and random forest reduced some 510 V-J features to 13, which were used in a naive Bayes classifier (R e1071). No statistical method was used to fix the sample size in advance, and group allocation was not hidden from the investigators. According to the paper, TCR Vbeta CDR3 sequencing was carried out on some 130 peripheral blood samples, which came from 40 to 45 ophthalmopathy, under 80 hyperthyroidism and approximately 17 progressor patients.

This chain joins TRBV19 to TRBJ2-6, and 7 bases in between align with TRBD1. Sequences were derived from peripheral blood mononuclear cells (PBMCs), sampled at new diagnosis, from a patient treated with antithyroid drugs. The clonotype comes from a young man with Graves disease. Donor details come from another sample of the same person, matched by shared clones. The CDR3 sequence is CASSDRATGANVLTF. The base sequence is TGTGCCAGTAGCGACAGGGCGACAGGGGCCAACGTCCTGACTTTC.